Listed below are T cell receptor beta chains from one sample, sequenced in a study of blood T cell repertoires in COVID-19. The protocol was immunoSEQ multiplex PCR, while the TCRdb copy is restricted to in-frame clones and leaves out a portion. Seen here are fewer than 650,000 clones, 70% to 90% observed once, and the top ten hold less than 9.5%. Sequencing was carried out using peripheral blood. The origin of the receptors is a woman aged 50 to 60 with COVID-19, enrolled during active disease. CDR3s include the opening cysteine and the closing phenylalanine or tryptophan. The D gene is left open where the match is weak. The size entry is marked missing in some rows and otherwise reads once, few, many or a size class.

>NA|TRBJ1-5|NA|TRBV6-5
TGTGCCAGCATGCAGGGCTGGGGCAATCAGCCCCAGCATTTT
CASMQGWGNQPQHF
>TRBD1|TRBJ1-1|NA|TRBV4-1
TGCGCCAGCAGCCAACCGGGACAGTTCACTGAAGCTTTCTTT
CASSQPGQFTEAFF
>NA|TRBJ1-1|NA|TRBV27
TGTGCCAGCAGTTTATCTGGGGGGTTAAGGGCTTTCTTT
CASSLSGGLRAFF
>TRBD1|TRBJ1-2|NA|TRBV29-1
TGCAGCGTTCGCCCTGCCGGGACAGATGGCTACACCTTC
CSVRPAGTDGYTF
>NA|TRBJ1-2|many|TRBV7-8
TGTGCCAGCAGCTCGGACTATGGCTACACCTTC
CASSSDYGYTF
>NA|TRBJ1-2|NA|TRBV3-1/TRBV3-2
TGTGCCAGCAGCCAATATATGGGGGCTGGTTATGGCTACACCTTC
CASSQYMGAGYGYTF
>NA|TRBJ2-1|NA|TRBV9
TGTGCCAGCAGCGCAAGAAACAGGGAAGATGAGCAGTTCTTC
CASSARNREDEQFF
>TRBD1|TRBJ1-1|NA|TRBV9
TGTGCCAGCAGCGTAGGGGACAGGGGAAAGAACACTGAAGCTTTCTTT
CASSVGDRGKNTEAFF
>TRBD2|TRBJ2-3|NA|TRBV27
TGTGCCAGCAAAACCCTAGCGGGGGCTGCCACAGATACGCAGTATTTT
CASKTLAGAATDTQYF
>NA|TRBJ2-3|NA|TRBV10-1
TGCGCCAGCAGTGAGTCTATAGATACGCAGTATTTT
CASSESIDTQYF
>NA|TRBJ1-2|NA|TRBV4-1
TGCGCCAGCAGCCAGGGAGTTTCTAACTATGGCTACACCTTC
CASSQGVSNYGYTF
>NA|TRBJ2-1|NA|TRBV7-9
TGTGCCAGCAGCTTACTCGGGGGAGATGAGCAGTTCTTC
CASSLLGGDEQFF
>NA|TRBJ2-3|NA|TRBV12-5
TGTGCTAGTGGCCTCACTTCGGATACGCAGTATTTT
CASGLTSDTQYF
>TRBD1|TRBJ1-4|NA|TRBV30
TGTGCCTGGAGTCCCGGCAGGGGGCTGAAGGAAAAACTGTTTTTT
CAWSPGRGLKEKLFF
>TRBD2|TRBJ2-1|NA|TRBV5-1
TGCGCCAGCAGCCAAGGACTAGCGGACAATGAGCAGTTCTTC
CASSQGLADNEQFF
>TRBD1|TRBJ2-5|NA|TRBV7-6
TGTGCCAGCAGCTTAGCGGGCCAGGGGGCGGTCGAGACCCAGTACTTC
CASSLAGQGAVETQYF
>TRBD2|TRBJ2-5|NA|TRBV11-1
TGTGCCAGCAGCCCCGGACTAGCGGGGGAAGAGACCCAGTACTTC
CASSPGLAGEETQYF
>NA|TRBJ1-1|NA|TRBV10-3
TGTGCCATCAGTGAGCCTCTAAATGGCACTGAAGCTTTCTTT
CAISEPLNGTEAFF
>NA|TRBJ1-1|NA|TRBV25-1
TGTGCCAGCCAGGCAGAGAACACTGAAGCTTTCTTT
CASQAENTEAFF
>NA|TRBJ2-5|NA|TRBV5-5
TGTGCCAGCAGCCCCCTGTTAGGGGGGGGCGGTCGGGAGACCCAGTACTTC
CASSPLLGGGGRETQYF
>TRBD2|TRBJ2-2|few|TRBV19
TGTGCCAGTAGTATCGGCCTAGCGGGACGAAACGGGGAGCTGTTTTTT
CASSIGLAGRNGELFF
>TRBD1|TRBJ2-7|NA|TRBV10-3
TGTGCCATCAGGGAGGACAGGGGATCCTACGAGCAGTACTTC
CAIREDRGSYEQYF
>TRBD1|TRBJ1-1|NA|TRBV10-1
TGCGCCAGCAGTAACGGACAGGGGAACACTGAAGCTTTCTTT
CASSNGQGNTEAFF
>TRBD1|TRBJ1-2|NA|TRBV5-1
TGCGCCAGCAGCTTACAGGGGGTCCTCTATGGCTACACCTTC
CASSLQGVLYGYTF
>TRBD1|TRBJ2-1|NA|TRBV2
TGTGCCAGCTCTGGGGAGGGACAGGGAAACAATGAGCAGTTCTTC
CASSGEGQGNNEQFF
>NA|TRBJ1-6|NA|TRBV10-3
TGTGCCATCAGTGAGTCGGCAGAGGATTCACCCCTCCACTTT
CAISESAEDSPLHF
>TRBD2|TRBJ2-3|NA|TRBV2
TGTGCCAGCAGTCCTAGCGGGGGGCGCGTAGATACGCAGTATTTT
CASSPSGGRVDTQYF
>NA|TRBJ1-6|NA|TRBV6-5
TGTGCCAGCAGTTACTCGGGGGGAATTAATTCACCCCTCCACTTT
CASSYSGGINSPLHF
>NA|TRBJ1-3|NA|TRBV9
TGTGCCAGCGCATCCGGGCGGCAGCGGTCTGGAAACACCATATATTTT
CASASGRQRSGNTIYF
>TRBD2|TRBJ2-5|NA|TRBV4-1
TGCGCCAGCAGCCAGCCCTCTAGCGGGGGGAGGGAGACCCAGTACTTC
CASSQPSSGGRETQYF
>TRBD2|TRBJ2-1|NA|TRBV6-5
TGTGCCAGCAGCCCAGGGACTAGCGGGATAAATGAGCAGTTCTTC
CASSPGTSGINEQFF
>TRBD1|TRBJ1-1|NA|TRBV2
TGTGCCAGCAGTGACGGGGGACAGGGTGGCGCTTTCTTT
CASSDGGQGGAFF
>NA|TRBJ2-7|few|TRBV7-3
TGTGCCAGCAGTCTTAACAGGTCCCGCCTAGGGCAGTACTTC
CASSLNRSRLGQYF
>NA|TRBJ1-4|NA|TRBV25-1
TGTGCCAGCAGTGAATCACGGACATCTGAAAAACTGTTTTTT
CASSESRTSEKLFF
>TRBD1|TRBJ2-7|NA|TRBV10-3
TGTGCCTCCACGGGACAGGGGATCCACGAGCAGTACTTC
CASTGQGIHEQYF
>NA|TRBJ1-5|NA|TRBV23-1
TGCGCCAGCAGTCAATCGGGGGCAGGGGAGGGGTATAGCAATCAGCCCCAGCATTTT
CASSQSGAGEGYSNQPQHF
>TRBD1|TRBJ1-2|NA|TRBV30
TGTGCCTGGAGTGTCCAGGGGGCGAGCGGCTACACCTTC
CAWSVQGASGYTF
>NA|TRBJ2-7|NA|TRBV2
TGTGCCAGCAGCGTCGGGACGGACTACTACGAGCAGTACTTC
CASSVGTDYYEQYF
>NA|TRBJ1-6|NA|TRBV2
TGTGCCAGCAGCCGGATGAGGGACACCGGAGCTTCACCCCTCCACTTT
CASSRMRDTGASPLHF
>TRBD2|TRBJ2-5|NA|TRBV11-3
TGTGCCAGCAGCTTAGGCGGGGGGGCCGAGACCCAGTACTTC
CASSLGGGAETQYF
>TRBD2|TRBJ2-3|NA|TRBV5-1
TGCGCCAGCAGCCCCGGACTAGCGGGGGGCACAGATACGCAGTATTTT
CASSPGLAGGTDTQYF
>TRBD2|TRBJ2-3|NA|TRBV5-3
TGTGCCAGAAGCTTTTGCGGGGGGGCAACAGATACGCAGTATTTT
CARSFCGGATDTQYF
>NA|TRBJ2-7|NA|TRBV12-3/TRBV12-4
TGTGCCAGCAGTACCCAGGATGTCTACGAGCAGTACTTC
CASSTQDVYEQYF
>NA|TRBJ1-2|NA|TRBV10-3
TGTGCCATCAGTCCGGGGACTACTGAGGGCTACACCTTC
CAISPGTTEGYTF
>NA|TRBJ1-3|NA|TRBV3-1/TRBV3-2
TGTGCCAGCAGCCCCCCGGGGTCGAGAAACACCATATATTTT
CASSPPGSRNTIYF
>TRBD1|TRBJ1-2|NA|TRBV9
TGTGCCAGCAGCGGACACAGGGGACCGATGGAAGGCTACACCTTC
CASSGHRGPMEGYTF
>TRBD1|TRBJ1-1|NA|TRBV7-9
TGTGCCAGCAGCTCCCTCCGCGGACAGGGGAACACTGAAGCTTTCTTT
CASSSLRGQGNTEAFF
>TRBD1|TRBJ1-2|NA|TRBV5-6
TGTGCCAGCAGCTTGGGCCCCCTGACAGGGGGCGAGGGCTACACCTTC
CASSLGPLTGGEGYTF
>TRBD1|TRBJ2-2|NA|TRBV19
TGTGCCAGTAGTCGGCCCCGACAGGGTGGCTTCACCGGGGAGCTGTTTTTT
CASSRPRQGGFTGELFF
>TRBD2|TRBJ2-1|once|TRBV10-1
TGCGCCAGCAGCCAAGGACTAGCGGGGGGAATGTTAAGGAATGAGCAGTTCTTC
CASSQGLAGGMLRNEQFF
>TRBD1|TRBJ1-1|once|TRBV5-1
TGCGCCAGCAGCCTCCCGGGACAGGGTTCGGGCACTGAAGCTTTCTTT
CASSLPGQGSGTEAFF
>TRBD1|TRBJ2-7|NA|TRBV6-6
TGTGCCAGCAGTATTTCTCTCGGGACAGTTGCCTACGAGCAGTACTTC
CASSISLGTVAYEQYF
>NA|TRBJ1-3|NA|TRBV13
TGTGCCAGCAGCTTAGGTAGCTCTGGAAACACCATATATTTT
CASSLGSSGNTIYF
>NA|TRBJ2-2|NA|TRBV11-1
TGTGCCAGCAGTTTTAATAGAGCGGACACCGGGGAGCTGTTTTTT
CASSFNRADTGELFF
>NA|TRBJ1-1|once|TRBV19
TGTGCCAGTAGTACAACGAGGTCTGAGTTAGAGGTTTCCGGAGCTTTCTTT
CASSTTRSELEVSGAFF